A selection of T cell receptor beta chains follows, all from one sample in a study of T cell clones after liver transplantation. Profiling relied on immunoSEQ multiplex PCR, and the TCRdb table lists in-frame clones only, not all of them. Among 93,000 or so clones listed, around 80% were seen once. Specimen: CD4+ T cells from blood, collected roughly 50 months after liver transplant. The source of these receptors is a human patient who received a liver transplant. Some T cells may originate from the graft donor. Each CDR3 is given with its conserved first and last residue. A D gene is named only where the DNA matches it firmly. Clone size, where shown, is once, few, many, or a class for clones that have expanded.

clone_size: -
v_call: TRBV5-4
j_call: TRBJ1-3
d_call: -
cdr3_nt: TGTGCCAGCAGCCCTGGACCAGGAAACACCATATATTTT
cdr3_aa: CASSPGPGNTIYF

clone_size: -
v_call: TRBV5-1
j_call: TRBJ1-6
d_call: -
cdr3_nt: TGCGCCAGCAGCTCCCGGGACGGAGGGTCACCCCTCCACTTT
cdr3_aa: CASSSRDGGSPLHF

clone_size: -
v_call: TRBV15
j_call: TRBJ1-2
d_call: -
cdr3_nt: TGTGCCACCAGCAGAGACGGAATTAACTATGGCTACACCTTC
cdr3_aa: CATSRDGINYGYTF

clone_size: -
v_call: TRBV30
j_call: TRBJ1-2
d_call: -
cdr3_nt: TGTGCCTGGGCACAGGGAAGCTATGGCTACACCTTC
cdr3_aa: CAWAQGSYGYTF

clone_size: -
v_call: TRBV11-1
j_call: TRBJ2-7
d_call: -
cdr3_nt: TGTGCCAGCAGCCCCCTAAGGGCCCGGTCCTACGAGCAGTACTTC
cdr3_aa: CASSPLRARSYEQYF

clone_size: once
v_call: TRBV4-1
j_call: TRBJ1-1
d_call: -
cdr3_nt: TGCGCCAGCAGAGGGATCACGGTGGACACTGAAGCTTTCTTT
cdr3_aa: CASRGITVDTEAFF

clone_size: once
v_call: TRBV6-1
j_call: TRBJ1-1
d_call: TRBD1
cdr3_nt: TGTGCCAGCAGTCCCGGGACAGAGGATTTCTTT
cdr3_aa: CASSPGTEDFF

clone_size: once
v_call: TRBV18
j_call: TRBJ2-1
d_call: TRBD1
cdr3_nt: TGTGCCAGCTCACTGGGACAGGGCGACAATGAGCAGTTCTTC
cdr3_aa: CASSLGQGDNEQFF

clone_size: -
v_call: TRBV18
j_call: TRBJ1-3
d_call: TRBD1
cdr3_nt: TGTGCCAGCTCACAAGGACAGGGTACGGGCGGAAACACCATATATTTT
cdr3_aa: CASSQGQGTGGNTIYF

clone_size: -
v_call: TRBV6-1
j_call: TRBJ1-1
d_call: -
cdr3_nt: TGTGCCAGCAGGACCGGCCTCACTGAAGCTTTCTTT
cdr3_aa: CASRTGLTEAFF

clone_size: -
v_call: TRBV28
j_call: TRBJ2-2
d_call: -
cdr3_nt: TGTGCCAGCAGTTTCCCGGACAGGAACACCGGGGAGCTGTTTTTT
cdr3_aa: CASSFPDRNTGELFF

clone_size: -
v_call: TRBV7-2
j_call: TRBJ1-1
d_call: TRBD1
cdr3_nt: TGTGCCAGCAGCTTAGACACAGGGGATAACACTGAAGCTTTCTTT
cdr3_aa: CASSLDTGDNTEAFF

clone_size: -
v_call: TRBV7-8
j_call: TRBJ1-1
d_call: -
cdr3_nt: TGTGCCAGCAGCCCGGGACAAGCGAACACTGAAGCTTTCTTT
cdr3_aa: CASSPGQANTEAFF

clone_size: -
v_call: TRBV5-6
j_call: TRBJ2-7
d_call: -
cdr3_nt: TGTGCCAGCAGCTTGTTGGGGCCGACTACCTACGAGCAGTACTTC
cdr3_aa: CASSLLGPTTYEQYF

clone_size: -
v_call: TRBV29-1
j_call: TRBJ2-3
d_call: -
cdr3_nt: TGCAGCGTTGAAGGGACAGCTAGCACAGATACGCAGTATTTT
cdr3_aa: CSVEGTASTDTQYF

clone_size: -
v_call: TRBV5-1
j_call: TRBJ2-1
d_call: TRBD1
cdr3_nt: TGCGCCAGCAGCTTGGCTGGGGGACAGGGAGGAAATGAGCAGTTCTTC
cdr3_aa: CASSLAGGQGGNEQFF

clone_size: -
v_call: TRBV21-1
j_call: TRBJ1-2
d_call: -
cdr3_nt: TGTGCCAGCAGCAACACGGACCGAGCTTATGGCTACACCTTC
cdr3_aa: CASSNTDRAYGYTF

clone_size: -
v_call: TRBV13
j_call: TRBJ1-1
d_call: -
cdr3_nt: TGTGCCAGCAGCCCCTCGATTCGGGGCACTGAAGCTTTCTTT
cdr3_aa: CASSPSIRGTEAFF

clone_size: once
v_call: TRBV5-1
j_call: TRBJ1-2
d_call: TRBD1
cdr3_nt: TGCGCCAGCAGCCCCGACAGGGTCTATGGCTACACCTTC
cdr3_aa: CASSPDRVYGYTF

clone_size: medium-sized
v_call: TRBV5-1
j_call: TRBJ1-5
d_call: -
cdr3_nt: TGCGCCAGCAGCACCGGACAGCCAAATCAGCCCCAGCATTTT
cdr3_aa: CASSTGQPNQPQHF

clone_size: -
v_call: TRBV28
j_call: TRBJ2-6
d_call: -
cdr3_nt: TGTGCCAGCAGCCAACCCATAGGGGGGGCCAACGTCCTGACTTTC
cdr3_aa: CASSQPIGGANVLTF

clone_size: -
v_call: TRBV7-9
j_call: TRBJ2-7
d_call: TRBD1
cdr3_nt: TGTGCCAGCAGCTCCCGGGACAGAGCAATCTACGAGCAGTACTTC
cdr3_aa: CASSSRDRAIYEQYF

clone_size: -
v_call: TRBV12-5
j_call: TRBJ1-3
d_call: -
cdr3_nt: TGTGCTAGTGGTTCAGGGAACGGAAACACCATATATTTT
cdr3_aa: CASGSGNGNTIYF

clone_size: -
v_call: TRBV18
j_call: TRBJ2-1
d_call: -
cdr3_nt: TGTGCCAGCTCACCAGATCGGGAATACAATGAGCAGTTCTTC
cdr3_aa: CASSPDREYNEQFF